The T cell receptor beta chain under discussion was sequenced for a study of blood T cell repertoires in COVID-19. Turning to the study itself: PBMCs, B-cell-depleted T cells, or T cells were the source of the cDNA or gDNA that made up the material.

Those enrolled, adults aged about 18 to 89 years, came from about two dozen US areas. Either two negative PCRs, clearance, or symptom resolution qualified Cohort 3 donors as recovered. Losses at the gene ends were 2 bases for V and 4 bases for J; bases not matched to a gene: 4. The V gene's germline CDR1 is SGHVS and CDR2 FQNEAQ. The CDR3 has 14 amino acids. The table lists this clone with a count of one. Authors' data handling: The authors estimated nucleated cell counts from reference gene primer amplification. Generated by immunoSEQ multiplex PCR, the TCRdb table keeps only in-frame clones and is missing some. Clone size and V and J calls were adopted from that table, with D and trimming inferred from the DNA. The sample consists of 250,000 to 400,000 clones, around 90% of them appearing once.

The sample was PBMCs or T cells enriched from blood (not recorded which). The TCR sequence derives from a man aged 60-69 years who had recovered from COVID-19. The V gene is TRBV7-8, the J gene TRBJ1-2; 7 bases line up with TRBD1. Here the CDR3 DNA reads TGTGCCAGCAGCTTAAACAGGGGAGGCTATGGCTACACCTTC. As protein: CASSLNRGGYGYTF.